A selection of T cell receptor beta chains follows, all from one sample in a study of shared clonotypes between healthy human individuals. Measured with immunoSEQ multiplex PCR; TCRdb has only the in-frame clones, and not every one. The data hold millions of clones, with 85% to 95% observed a single time. The sequenced sample consisted of naive CD8+ T cells sorted from blood. The receptors shown here come from a man aged 18 to 30 in good health. Each CDR3 is given with its conserved first and last residue. Fields, in order: clone size, J gene, D gene, V gene, CDR3 length, CDR3 protein, CDR3 DNA. D genes are given only for firm matches. Clone size is given for some rows only: seen once, a few or many times, or a class if the clone is expanded.

once | TRBJ2-7 | TRBD1 | TRBV27 | 12 | CASAGTGDEQYF | TGTGCCAGCGCAGGGACAGGGGACGAGCAGTACTTC
NA | TRBJ2-5 | NA | TRBV28 | 16 | CASSFVGEGKEETQYF | TGTGCCAGCAGTTTCGTGGGAGAGGGCAAGGAAGAGACCCAGTACTTC
NA | TRBJ2-7 | NA | TRBV4-2 | 16 | CASSQDSGESSYEQYF | TGTGCCAGCAGCCAAGATTCCGGGGAGAGCTCCTACGAGCAGTACTTC
NA | TRBJ1-3 | NA | TRBV9 | 19 | CASSVPVPPGQSSGNTIYF | TGTGCCAGCAGCGTACCGGTCCCCCCCGGTCAGAGCTCTGGAAACACCATATATTTT
NA | TRBJ1-1 | NA | TRBV27 | 12 | CASSQVGTEAFF | TGTGCCAGCAGCCAGGTGGGCACTGAAGCTTTCTTT
NA | TRBJ2-1 | TRBD2 | TRBV9 | 16 | CASSVVPAGGNNEQFF | TGTGCCAGCAGCGTAGTTCCAGCGGGAGGTAACAATGAGCAGTTCTTC
NA | TRBJ2-3 | NA | TRBV10-2 | 13 | CASRKDYTDTQYF | TGCGCCAGCAGGAAGGACTACACAGATACGCAGTATTTT
NA | TRBJ2-1 | TRBD1 | TRBV12-5 | 16 | CASATTGAGGGNEQFF | TGTGCTAGTGCCACGACTGGGGCAGGGGGCGGGAATGAGCAGTTCTTC
NA | TRBJ2-5 | NA | TRBV2 | 12 | CAGWAVQETQYF | TGTGCCGGGTGGGCAGTCCAAGAGACCCAGTACTTC
NA | TRBJ2-7 | TRBD1 | TRBV7-9 | 16 | CASSPSPGDRGREQYF | TGTGCCAGCAGCCCGAGCCCCGGTGACAGGGGGCGGGAGCAGTACTTC
NA | TRBJ2-7 | NA | TRBV12-5 | 13 | CASGLGSAYEQYF | TGTGCTAGTGGTTTAGGTAGCGCCTACGAGCAGTACTTC
NA | TRBJ2-1 | TRBD1 | TRBV19 | 15 | CASSQGTGSYNEQFF | TGTGCCAGTAGTCAAGGGACAGGATCCTACAATGAGCAGTTCTTC
NA | TRBJ2-7 | TRBD1 | TRBV7-9 | 13 | CASSLTGGYEQYF | TGTGCCAGCAGCTTGACAGGGGGCTACGAGCAGTACTTC
NA | TRBJ2-3 | NA | TRBV6-5 | 15 | CASSSSGGLKDTQYF | NA
NA | TRBJ2-3 | TRBD2 | TRBV7-3 | 13 | CASSLGLANTQYF | TGTGCCAGCAGCTTGGGACTAGCGAATACGCAGTATTTT
NA | TRBJ2-1 | NA | TRBV7-9 | 17 | CASSSSAGSGAYNEQFF | TGTGCCAGCAGCTCCTCGGCGGGTAGCGGAGCTTACAATGAGCAGTTCTTC
once | TRBJ2-1 | NA | TRBV6-1 | 12 | CASSEGAFEQFF | TGTGCCAGCAGTGAAGGAGCGTTTGAGCAGTTCTTC
NA | TRBJ2-3 | NA | TRBV4-1 | 13 | CASSHPGADTQYF | TGCGCCAGCAGCCACCCGGGCGCAGATACGCAGTATTTT
NA | TRBJ1-1 | TRBD1 | TRBV7-2 | 14 | CASSLDRGGTEAFF | TGTGCCAGCAGCTTGGACAGGGGAGGGACTGAAGCTTTCTTT
NA | TRBJ2-7 | NA | TRBV7-9 | 15 | CASRLGAGTSYEQYF | TGTGCCAGCAGGCTAGGGGCTGGGACCTCCTACGAGCAGTACTTC
once | TRBJ2-3 | NA | TRBV10-3 | 15 | CAISENRDREDTQYF | TGTGCCATCAGTGAAAACAGGGATCGGGAAGATACGCAGTATTTT
NA | TRBJ1-2 | NA | TRBV7-2 | 15 | CASISRRGIYIGYTF | TGTGCCAGCATTTCGAGGCGGGGGATCTATATTGGCTACACCTTC
NA | TRBJ2-7 | TRBD2 | TRBV13 | 14 | CASSFQRENYEQYF | TGTGCCAGCAGCTTCCAGCGGGAAAACTACGAGCAGTACTTC
NA | TRBJ2-7 | TRBD1 | TRBV10-2 | 13 | CASSEAGGYEQYF | TGCGCCAGCAGTGAGGCAGGGGGCTACGAGCAGTACTTC
NA | TRBJ2-1 | TRBD2 | TRBV4-3 | 18 | CASSQESGIAGIVDEQFF | TGCGCCAGCAGCCAAGAGTCGGGTATAGCGGGGATAGTCGATGAGCAGTTCTTC
once | TRBJ2-7 | TRBD1 | TRBV28 | 14 | CASNGHRGAYEQYF | TGTGCCAGCAACGGACACAGGGGAGCGTACGAGCAGTACTTC
NA | TRBJ2-1 | NA | TRBV27 | 13 | CASSFVDYNEQFF | TGTGCCAGCAGTTTTGTGGACTACAATGAGCAGTTCTTC
once | TRBJ2-2 | NA | TRBV29-1 | 12 | CSVLGGTGELFF | TGCAGCGTCCTTGGGGGAACCGGGGAGCTGTTTTTT
NA | TRBJ1-2 | NA | TRBV1 | 14 | CTSSQGKTNYGYTF | TGCACCAGCAGCCAAGGAAAGACTAACTATGGCTACACCTTC
NA | TRBJ2-7 | NA | TRBV7-9 | 16 | CASSGERRGSSYEQYF | TGTGCCAGCAGCGGGGAACGGCGGGGAAGCTCCTACGAGCAGTACTTC
NA | TRBJ2-7 | NA | TRBV27 | 12 | CASSPDLYEQYF | TGTGCCAGCAGTCCGGACCTCTACGAGCAGTACTTC
once | TRBJ2-2 | TRBD2 | TRBV6-5 | 15 | CASSGGGPNTGELFF | TGTGCCAGCAGCGGGGGAGGGCCGAACACCGGGGAGCTGTTTTTT
NA | TRBJ1-2 | TRBD1 | TRBV7-9 | 13 | CASSFGTEYGYTF | TGTGCCAGCAGCTTTGGGACAGAGTATGGCTACACCTTC
NA | TRBJ2-5 | TRBD1 | TRBV2 | 15 | CASSDLTGAGETQYF | TGTGCCAGCAGTGACTTAACAGGGGCGGGAGAGACCCAGTACTTC
NA | TRBJ1-1 | TRBD1 | TRBV10-3 | 14 | CAIRTGDENTEAFF | TGTGCCATCAGGACAGGGGACGAGAACACTGAAGCTTTCTTT
NA | TRBJ2-7 | TRBD1 | TRBV28 | 16 | CASSTNGDRAFYEQYF | TGTGCCAGCAGTACAAACGGGGACAGGGCTTTCTACGAGCAGTACTTC
NA | TRBJ2-1 | TRBD2 | TRBV9 | 16 | CASSVPGTSDYNEQFF | TGTGCCAGCAGCGTACCTGGGACTAGCGATTACAATGAGCAGTTCTTC